Listed below are T cell receptor beta chains from one sample, sequenced in a study of blood T cells in healthy people across ages. One entry per CDR3 protein, called by TCRdb with MiXCR from the 5' RACE reads. The data show about 970,000 distinct CDR3 sequences, 51% seen once. Sequencing was carried out using blood. Receptors originate from a woman aged 55-70 years in good health. CDR3s include the opening cysteine and the closing phenylalanine or tryptophan. The order of the fields is clone size, J gene, D gene, V gene, CDR3 DNA, CDR3 protein. D genes are given only for firm matches. Clone size is not always given. Where it is, it says once, few, many or a class for expanded clones.

. | TRBJ2-1 | TRBD2 | TRBV7-9 | TGTGCCAGCAGCTTAGCGCGGACTAGCGGCGGGGGTGAGCAGTTCTTC | CASSLARTSGGGEQFF
. | TRBJ2-5 | . | TRBV12-3/TRBV12-4 | TGTGCCAGCAGTTTAGGGCTGCAAGATAAGACCCAGTACTTC | CASSLGLQDKTQYF
. | TRBJ1-6 | . | TRBV14 | TGTGCCAGCAGCCAATGGCAGGAAAATTCACCCCTCCACTTT | CASSQWQENSPLHF
. | TRBJ1-1 | . | TRBV27 | TGTGCCAGCAGTGGCTTGGGGGGAGGGACTGAAGCTTTCTTT | CASSGLGGGTEAFF
few | TRBJ1-4 | . | TRBV6-6 | TGTGCCAGCAGTTACCGAGGAAATGAAAAACTGTTTTTT | CASSYRGNEKLFF
. | TRBJ2-7 | . | TRBV27 | TGTGCCAGCAGTTTATCAGGGGCTAACGAGCAGTACTTC | CASSLSGANEQYF
. | TRBJ2-3 | . | TRBV6-2/TRBV6-3 | TGTGCCAGCAGTTCGGCCCGACCCACAGATACGCAGTATTTT | CASSSARPTDTQYF
. | TRBJ2-5 | . | TRBV20-1 | TGCAGTGCCAGAAAAGAGACCCAGTACTTC | CSARKETQYF
few | TRBJ2-7 | . | TRBV7-9 | TGTGCCAGCAGCACAACTAGTATCGGGCAGTACTTC | CASSTTSIGQYF
many | TRBJ2-4 | . | TRBV5-1 | TGCGCCAGCAGCTTGGCAGGGGTAGTGAACATTCAGTACTTC | CASSLAGVVNIQYF
. | TRBJ2-1 | TRBD2 | TRBV15 | TGTGCCACCAGCAGAGATCGAAGAGTACTAGCGGGAGGGAATGAGCAGTTCTTC | CATSRDRRVLAGGNEQFF
. | TRBJ2-7 | TRBD2 | TRBV7-2 | TGTGCCAGCAGCGTTACTAGCGGGGACTCCTACGAGCAGTACTTC | CASSVTSGDSYEQYF
. | TRBJ2-7 | . | TRBV6-4 | TGTGCCATAACCTCCCAGGGGAGCGAGCAGTACTTC | CAITSQGSEQYF
. | TRBJ2-6 | . | TRBV7-2 | TGTGCCAGCAGCTTCAGGGTGGCTGGGGCCAACGTCCTGACTTTC | CASSFRVAGANVLTF
. | TRBJ2-5 | TRBD2 | TRBV6-1 | TGTGCCAGCAGGGGGGGACTAGCGTCCGAGACCCAGTACTTC | CASRGGLASETQYF
. | TRBJ2-7 | TRBD2 | TRBV11-2 | TGTGCCAGCAGCGACGCGGGACTAGCGGGAGGGCGCTCCTACGAGCAGTACTTC | CASSDAGLAGGRSYEQYF
few | TRBJ1-4 | . | TRBV28 | TGTGCCAGCAGTTTCGGACGGAGTAATGAAAAACTGTTTTTT | CASSFGRSNEKLFF
once | TRBJ2-7 | TRBD2 | TRBV3-1 | TGTGCCAGCAGCCACGCTCGCCGGGGGGGACTAGCGGGAGGGCCAAAGTTCGACGAGCAGTACTTC | CASSHARRGGLAGGPKFDEQYF
. | TRBJ2-5 | TRBD2 | TRBV5-1 | TGCGCCAGCAGCACAGCCGGGACTAGAATTTACAATGAGCAGTACTTC | CASSTAGTRIYNEQYF
. | TRBJ2-7 | TRBD2 | TRBV20-1 | TGCAGTGCTCCCGGTAGCGGGAGGGCCTACGAGCAGTACTTC | CSAPGSGRAYEQYF
. | TRBJ2-5 | . | TRBV5-6 | TGTGCCAGCAGAGTCGAGGGGACGGAGACCCAGTACTTC | CASRVEGTETQYF
. | TRBJ2-3 | TRBD2 | TRBV20-1 | TGCAGTGCTAGAGATCCCTATAGCGGGAGGGCCCCCACAGATACGCAGTATTTT | CSARDPYSGRAPTDTQYF
. | TRBJ1-2 | . | TRBV11-2 | TGTGCCAGCACCCCGGCATTCCTTAACTATGGCTACACCTTC | CASTPAFLNYGYTF
few | TRBJ2-1 | . | TRBV20-1 | TGCAGTATGGAATCCGGGAATGAGCAGTTCTTC | CSMESGNEQFF
few | TRBJ2-5 | . | TRBV3-1 | TGTGCCAGCAGCCAAGCGGCACAGAACGCAGAGACCCAGTACTTC | CASSQAAQNAETQYF
. | TRBJ2-1 | . | TRBV11-2 | TGTGCCAGCAGCCCTTTCCGCGGTGGCTACAATGAGCAGTTCTTC | CASSPFRGGYNEQFF
once | TRBJ2-1 | . | TRBV7-3 | TGTGCCAGCAGCTTAACCGGGCGTTGGGGAGGCAATGAGCAGTTCTTC | CASSLTGRWGGNEQFF
few | TRBJ2-5 | . | TRBV11-1 | TGTGCCAGCAGCTTAGCGACCGGACAGCCACAAGAGACCCAGTACTTC | CASSLATGQPQETQYF
. | TRBJ1-6 | . | TRBV2 | TGTGCCAGCAGTCAGACCAGGGGCCGTTCACCCCTCCACTTT | CASSQTRGRSPLHF
. | TRBJ2-7 | . | TRBV14 | TGTGCCAGCAGCCAAGGACAGCGCGGACTGGTGCAGTACTTC | CASSQGQRGLVQYF
few | TRBJ2-3 | . | TRBV29-1 | TGCAGCGTTGGGGCGGGGGCGTTTATCACAGATACGCAGTATTTT | CSVGAGAFITDTQYF
. | TRBJ2-1 | . | TRBV30 | TGTGCCTGGAGTGTAGCAAGTGAGCAGTTCTTC | CAWSVASEQFF
once | TRBJ2-3 | . | TRBV30 | TGTGCCTGGAGTGTACTTTTGTCCTCTCCAGATACGCAGTATTTT | CAWSVLLSSPDTQYF
few | TRBJ2-3 | TRBD1 | TRBV28 | TGTGCCAGCAGTGGGACAGAGACCCTCACAGATACGCAGTATTTT | CASSGTETLTDTQYF
. | TRBJ2-2 | . | TRBV7-3 | TGTGCCAGCAGCTCCCAAGGGGGGGGGACCGGGGAGCTGTTTTTT | CASSSQGGGTGELFF
once | TRBJ2-5 | . | TRBV28 | TGTGCCAGCAGTCCATACACAGGAACGTACCAAGAGACCCAGTACTTC | CASSPYTGTYQETQYF
few | TRBJ1-5 | . | TRBV11-2 | TGTGCCAGCAGCCGCGGGACACGCAGCAATCAGCCCCAGCATTTT | CASSRGTRSNQPQHF
. | TRBJ2-1 | TRBD2 | TRBV20-1 | TGCAGTGCTAGAGCATTTGCTAGCGGGAGGGAGAAATACAATGAGCAGTTCTTC | CSARAFASGREKYNEQFF
once | TRBJ2-1 | . | TRBV11-3 | TGTGCCAGCAACAACGGACAGAGCTACAATGAGCAGTTCTTC | CASNNGQSYNEQFF
many | TRBJ1-1 | . | TRBV27 | TGTGCCAGCATTAAACCCCCCCCGTGGGGGCACATGAACACTGAAGCTTTCTTT | CASIKPPPWGHMNTEAFF
. | TRBJ2-3 | . | TRBV4-3 | TGCGCCAGCAGCCAAGGGCCTGGGGGGAGCACAGATACGCAGTATTTT | CASSQGPGGSTDTQYF
few | TRBJ2-7 | . | TRBV10-3 | TGTGCCATCAGTGAGGGGGGCTACGAGCAGTACTTC | CAISEGGYEQYF
few | TRBJ1-4 | TRBD1 | TRBV3-1 | TGTGCCAGCAGCCACTTACAGGGGGGTAATGAAAAACTGTTTTTT | CASSHLQGGNEKLFF